Listed here is a single T cell receptor (beta chain). These data belong to a study of technical replicates of blood from several donors. Looked up from germline, CDR1 is SGHTA and CDR2 is FQGNSA. This CDR3 region has 13 residues. J gave up 7 bases and V 5 bases, and 4 bases lay outside the gene matches. The protocol was immunoSEQ multiplex PCR, while the TCRdb copy is restricted to in-frame clones and leaves out a portion. Counted here are fewer than 65,000 clones, more than 70% occurring once; the ten biggest clones make up around 5.3%. Sequencing was performed on PBMCs. The chain joins TRBV7-2 to TRBJ1-1, with TRBD1 identical over 10 bases. This TCR was sampled from a human donor in good health. Some clones in this sample may be carry-over from other donors' samples. The chain's CDR3 is CASSVDRGREAFF. As DNA, the CDR3 is TGTGCCAGCAGCGTAGACAGGGGGCGTGAAGCTTTCTTT. The entire variable domain, with the rest obtained from reference TRBV7-2 and TRBJ1-1, is as follows: GAGVSQSPSNKVTEKGKDVELRCDPISGHTALYWYRQSLGQGLEFLIYFQGNSAPDKSGLPSDRFSAERTGGSVSTLTIQRTQQEDSAVYLCASSVDRGREAFFGQGTRLTVV.